This TCR beta chain was captured in a study of cytotoxic CD8 clonotypes in ibrutinib-treated CLL. This CDR3 contains 17 residues. The germline gives CDR1 SEHNR, CDR2 FQNEAQ (reference sequence). V lost 1 base and J 8 bases, leaving 20 bases between the germline ends. This clone was counted a few times. Its target is not known. Method: immunoSEQ multiplex PCR; TCRdb's copy keeps in-frame clones and lacks some. The data show roughly 54,000 clones, roughly three fifths seen once. Study results and caveats: Stable or contracted on treatment, public clonotypes were also uncommon. Exceeding age-matched healthy donors, baseline clonality also tracked the counts of circulating CD8+ T cells. Sustained-remission and progressing patients' sampling times differed.

The source of roughly 2.1 micrograms of genomic DNA for TCR beta libraries was cryopreserved PBMCs. Sequenced here: PBMCs, sampled after 24 months of ibrutinib treatment. This chain uses TRBV7-9 with TRBJ1-4; D gene uncertain. The sequence derives from a human donor with chronic lymphocytic leukemia. CDR3: CASSLGLLGRHEEKLFF. CDR3 DNA sequence: TGTGCCAGCAGCTTAGGATTGTTGGGCAGGCATGAAGAAAAACTGTTTTTT.